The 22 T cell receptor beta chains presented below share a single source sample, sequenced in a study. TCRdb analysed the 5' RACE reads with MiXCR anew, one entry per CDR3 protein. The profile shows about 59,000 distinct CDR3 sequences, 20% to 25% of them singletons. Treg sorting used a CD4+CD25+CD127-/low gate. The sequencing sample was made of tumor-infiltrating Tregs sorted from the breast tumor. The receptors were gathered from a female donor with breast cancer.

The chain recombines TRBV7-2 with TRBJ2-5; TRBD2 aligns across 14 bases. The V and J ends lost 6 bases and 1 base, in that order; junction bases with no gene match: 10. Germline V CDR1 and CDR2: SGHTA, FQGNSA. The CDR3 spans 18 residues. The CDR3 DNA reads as TGTGCCAGCAGTCTTCGACTAGCGGGAGGGGGTTTCCAAGAGACCCAGTACTTC. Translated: CASSLRLAGGGFQETQYF.

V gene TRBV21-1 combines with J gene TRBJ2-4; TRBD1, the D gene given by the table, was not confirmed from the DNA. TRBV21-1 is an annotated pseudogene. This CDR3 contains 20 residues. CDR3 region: CASSKVAGQAFSLAKNIQYF. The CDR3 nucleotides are TGTGCCAGCAGCAAAGTAGCGGGACAGGCGTTCTCGTTAGCCAAAAACATTCAGTACTTC.

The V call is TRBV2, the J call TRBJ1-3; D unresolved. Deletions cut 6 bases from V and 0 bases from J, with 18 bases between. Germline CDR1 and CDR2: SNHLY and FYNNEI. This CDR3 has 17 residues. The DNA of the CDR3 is TGTGCCAGCAGAGAGCGCCTAGGCTCTAGCTCTGGAAACACCATATATTTT. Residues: CASRERLGSSSGNTIYF.

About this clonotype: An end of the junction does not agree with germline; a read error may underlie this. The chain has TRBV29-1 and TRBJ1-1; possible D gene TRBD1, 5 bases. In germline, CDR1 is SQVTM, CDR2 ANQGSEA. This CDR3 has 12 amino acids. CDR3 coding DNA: TGCAGCGCCAACGGGGGACTCACTGAAGCTCTCTTT. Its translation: CSANGGLTEALF.

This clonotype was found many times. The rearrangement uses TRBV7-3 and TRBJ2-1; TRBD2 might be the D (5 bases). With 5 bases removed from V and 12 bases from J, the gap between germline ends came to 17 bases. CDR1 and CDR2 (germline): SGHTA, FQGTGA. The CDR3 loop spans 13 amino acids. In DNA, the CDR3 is TGTGCCAGCAGCGAGGTCCTAGCATCCCTGCAGTTCTTC. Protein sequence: CASSEVLASLQFF.

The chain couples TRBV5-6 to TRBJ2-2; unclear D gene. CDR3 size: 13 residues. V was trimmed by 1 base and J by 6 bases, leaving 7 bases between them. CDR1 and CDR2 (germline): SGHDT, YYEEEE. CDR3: CASSLYDSGELFF. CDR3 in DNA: TGTGCCAGCAGCTTGTATGACTCCGGGGAGCTGTTTTTT. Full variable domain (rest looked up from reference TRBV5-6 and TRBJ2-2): DAGVTQSPTHLIKTRGQQVTLRCSPKSGHDTVSWYQQALGQGPQFIFQYYEEEERQRGNFPDRFSGHQFPNYSSELNVNALLLGDSALYLCASSLYDSGELFFGEGSRLTVL.

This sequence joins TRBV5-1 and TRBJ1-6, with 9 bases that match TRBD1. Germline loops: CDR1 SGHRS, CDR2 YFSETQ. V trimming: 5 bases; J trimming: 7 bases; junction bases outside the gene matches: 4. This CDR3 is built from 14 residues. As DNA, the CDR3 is TGCGCCAGCAGTCGGGACAGGGCGAATTCACCCCTCCACTTT. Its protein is CASSRDRANSPLHF.

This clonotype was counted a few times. CDR3 loop: CASSYRSSGMSSYNEQFF. The CDR3 nucleotides are TGTGCCAGCAGTTACCGCTCTAGCGGCATGAGCTCCTACAATGAGCAGTTCTTC. The chain employs TRBV6-2 or TRBV6-3 and TRBJ2-1; the match to TRBD2 covers 7 bases. This CDR3 contains 18 residues. The V gene end was trimmed by 2 bases and the J gene end by 0 bases; junction bases not matched to a gene: 10. The germline CDR1 and CDR2 sequences are MNHEY and SVGEGT.

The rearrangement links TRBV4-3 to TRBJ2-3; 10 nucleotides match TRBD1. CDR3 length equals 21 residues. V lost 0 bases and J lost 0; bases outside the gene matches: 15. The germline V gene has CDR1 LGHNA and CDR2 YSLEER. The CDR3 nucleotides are TGCGCCAGCAGCCAAGATCATACTCGGGACAGGGGATTCACTAGCACAGATACGCAGTATTTT. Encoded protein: CASSQDHTRDRGFTSTDTQYF.

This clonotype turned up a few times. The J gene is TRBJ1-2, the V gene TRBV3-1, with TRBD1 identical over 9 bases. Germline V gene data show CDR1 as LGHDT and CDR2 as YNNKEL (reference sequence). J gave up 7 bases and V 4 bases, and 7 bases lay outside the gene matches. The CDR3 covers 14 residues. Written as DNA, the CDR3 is TGTGCCAGCAGCCTACAAATGACAGGGGGTGGCTACACCTTC. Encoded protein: CASSLQMTGGGYTF. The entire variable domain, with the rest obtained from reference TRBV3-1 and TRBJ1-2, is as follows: DTAVSQTPKYLVTQMGNDKSIKCEQNLGHDTMYWYKQDSKKFLKIMFSYNNKELIINETVPNRFSPKSPDKAHLNLHINSLELGDSAVYFCASSLQMTGGGYTFGSGTRLTVV.

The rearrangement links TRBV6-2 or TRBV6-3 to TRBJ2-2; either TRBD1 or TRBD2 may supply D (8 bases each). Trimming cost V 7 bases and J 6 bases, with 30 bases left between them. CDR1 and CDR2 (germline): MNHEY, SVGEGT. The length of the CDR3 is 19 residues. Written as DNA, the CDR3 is TGTGCCAGCAAACCACCGAGGACAGGGACGACTAGCGTGGCCGGGGAGCTGTTTTTT. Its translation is CASKPPRTGTTSVAGELFF.

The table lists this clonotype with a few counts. The CDR3 sequence: CASSPMGLQETQYF. CDR3 bases: TGCGCCAGCAGCCCCATGGGTCTACAAGAGACCCAGTACTTC. This sequence joins TRBV4-1 and TRBJ2-5, with D unresolved. V was pared by 4 bases and J by 2 bases, with 11 bases between. The germline V gene encodes CDR1 MGHRA and CDR2 YSYEKL. The CDR3 consists of 14 residues.

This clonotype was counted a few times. This CDR3 is CASSLPQGARKKYF. In nucleotides, the CDR3 is TGTGCCAGCAGTTTACCTCAGGGGGCTAGGAAAAAGTATTTT. This chain links TRBV28 with TRBJ2-3; 8 nucleotides agree with TRBD1. The germline V gene has CDR1 MDHEN and CDR2 SYDVKM. V shed 2 bases and J 13 bases; nucleotides not matched to a gene: 11. The CDR3 is 14 residues long.

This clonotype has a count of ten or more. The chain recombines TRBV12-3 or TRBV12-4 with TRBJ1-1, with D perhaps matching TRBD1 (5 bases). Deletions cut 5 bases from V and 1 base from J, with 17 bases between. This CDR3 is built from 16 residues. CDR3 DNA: TGTGCCAGCAGTCCGCGGGGCACCCAGAAGAACACTGAAGCTTTCTTT. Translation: CASSPRGTQKNTEAFF.

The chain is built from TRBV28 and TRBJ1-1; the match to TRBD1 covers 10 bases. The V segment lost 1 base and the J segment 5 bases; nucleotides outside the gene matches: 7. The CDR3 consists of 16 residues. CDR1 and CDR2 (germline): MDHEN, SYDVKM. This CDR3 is CASSLLPWTGGTEAFF. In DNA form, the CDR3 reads TGTGCCAGCAGTTTATTACCGTGGACAGGGGGGACTGAAGCTTTCTTT. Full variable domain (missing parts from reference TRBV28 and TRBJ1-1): DVKVTQSSRYLVKRTGEKVFLECVQDMDHENMFWYRQDPGLGLRLIYFSYDVKMKEKGDIPEGYSVSREKKERFSLILESASTNQTSMYLCASSLLPWTGGTEAFFGQGTRLTVV.

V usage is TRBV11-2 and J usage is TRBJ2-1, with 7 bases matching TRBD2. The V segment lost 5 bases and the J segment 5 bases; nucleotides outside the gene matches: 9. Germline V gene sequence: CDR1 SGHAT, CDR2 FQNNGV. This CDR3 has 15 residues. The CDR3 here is CASSHLRGGDNEQFF. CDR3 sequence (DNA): TGTGCCAGCAGCCACCTGAGGGGAGGGGACAATGAGCAGTTCTTC.

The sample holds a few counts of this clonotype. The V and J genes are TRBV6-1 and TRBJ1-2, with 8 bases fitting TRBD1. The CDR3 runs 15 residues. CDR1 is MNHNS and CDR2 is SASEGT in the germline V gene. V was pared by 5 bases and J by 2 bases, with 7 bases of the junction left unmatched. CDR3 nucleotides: TGTGCCAGCAGTCCCCGGGACAGGCGGAACTATGGCTACACCTTC. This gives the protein CASSPRDRRNYGYTF.

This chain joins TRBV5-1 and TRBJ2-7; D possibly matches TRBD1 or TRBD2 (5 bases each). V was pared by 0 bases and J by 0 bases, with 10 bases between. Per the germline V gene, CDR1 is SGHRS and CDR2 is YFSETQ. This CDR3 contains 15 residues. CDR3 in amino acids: CASSLGGTSSYEQYF. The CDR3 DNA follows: TGCGCCAGCAGCTTGGGGGGGACCTCCTCCTACGAGCAGTACTTC.

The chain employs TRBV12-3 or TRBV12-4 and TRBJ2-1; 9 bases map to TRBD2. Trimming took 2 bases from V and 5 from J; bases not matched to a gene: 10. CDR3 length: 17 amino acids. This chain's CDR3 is CASSLIAALAGNNEQFF. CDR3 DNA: TGTGCCAGCAGTTTAATAGCAGCGCTAGCGGGAAACAATGAGCAGTTCTTC.

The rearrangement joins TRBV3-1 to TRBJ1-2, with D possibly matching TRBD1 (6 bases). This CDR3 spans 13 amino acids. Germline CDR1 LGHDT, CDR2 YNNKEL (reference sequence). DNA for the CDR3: TGTACCAACAGCTATGGGGGCGGGAGTGGCTACACCTTC. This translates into CTNSYGGGSGYTF.

The CDR3: CASLREEGASNQPQHF. DNA for the CDR3: TGTGCCAGCCTGCGGGAGGAAGGCGCCTCAAATCAGCCCCAGCATTTT. The chain recombines TRBV12-3 or TRBV12-4 with TRBJ1-5; the D is unclear. CDR3 length: 16 amino acids. V lost 8 bases and J lost 4, with 21 bases in between.

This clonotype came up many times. The CDR3 DNA reads TGCGCCAGCAGCCCGTCGGGACAGAACTATGGCTACACCTTC. Protein sequence: CASSPSGQNYGYTF. This rearrangement joins TRBV5-1 to TRBJ1-2; 7 nucleotides agree with TRBD1. The length of the CDR3 is 14 residues. Trimming removed 4 bases from V and 2 bases from J; junction bases left unmatched: 5. From germline, CDR1 is SGHRS and CDR2 YFSETQ.